This T cell receptor (beta chain) was recorded in a study of blood T cells in healthy people across ages. General observations from the study: As naive T cell percentage varied, TCR beta diversity correlated strongly with it.

This clonotype has only a few counts. Its antigen is currently unknown. A second PCR of roughly 7 to 11 cycles used a sample-barcoded 5' primer and a J-beta primer mix. The template-switch adaptor was a 5' adaptor with 12 random nucleotides. It tagged each cDNA molecule. TCRdb re-called the 5' RACE reads through MiXCR, storing one row per CDR3 protein. Of 1.5 million to 2 million distinct CDR3 sequences listed, around 36% are singletons. This clonotype originated in a woman in her 30s in good health. The specimen sequenced was blood.

CDR3 coding DNA: TGCGCCAGCAGCCAAGGACCTCAAGTCACGGGACAATTGCCCCAGCATTTT. Protein sequence: CASSQGPQVTGQLPQHF. V gene TRBV4-1 combines with J gene TRBJ1-5; tentative D call: TRBD1 (6 bases). The CDR3 totals 17 residues. CDR1 and CDR2 from the germline V gene are MGHRA and YSYEKL. With 1 base removed from V and 9 bases from J, the gap between germline ends came to 22 bases.